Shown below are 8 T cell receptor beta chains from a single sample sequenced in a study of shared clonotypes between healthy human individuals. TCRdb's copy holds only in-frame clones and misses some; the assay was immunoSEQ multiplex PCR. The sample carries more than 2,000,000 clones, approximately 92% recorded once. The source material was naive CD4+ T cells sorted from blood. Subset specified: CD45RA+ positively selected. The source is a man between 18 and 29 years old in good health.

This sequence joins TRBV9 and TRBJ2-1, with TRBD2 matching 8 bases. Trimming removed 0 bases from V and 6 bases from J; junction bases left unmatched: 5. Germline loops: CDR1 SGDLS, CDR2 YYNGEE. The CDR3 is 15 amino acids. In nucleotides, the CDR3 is TGTGCCAGCAGCGTAGCGGGAGGGCCCCTCAATGAGCAGTTCTTC. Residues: CASSVAGGPLNEQFF.

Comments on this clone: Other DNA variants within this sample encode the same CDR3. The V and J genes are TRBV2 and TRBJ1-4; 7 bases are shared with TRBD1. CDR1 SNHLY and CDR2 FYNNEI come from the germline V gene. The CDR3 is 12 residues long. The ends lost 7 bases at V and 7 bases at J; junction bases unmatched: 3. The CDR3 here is CASKGAGEKLFF. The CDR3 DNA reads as TGTGCCAGCAAGGGGGCGGGTGAAAAACTGTTTTTT.

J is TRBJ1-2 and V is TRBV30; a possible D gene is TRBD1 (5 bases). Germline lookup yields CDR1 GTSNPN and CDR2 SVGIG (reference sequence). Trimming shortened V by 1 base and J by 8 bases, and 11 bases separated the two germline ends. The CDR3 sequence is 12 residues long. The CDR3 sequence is CAWSGGERGYTF. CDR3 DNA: TGTGCCTGGAGTGGGGGGGAGCGCGGCTACACCTTC.

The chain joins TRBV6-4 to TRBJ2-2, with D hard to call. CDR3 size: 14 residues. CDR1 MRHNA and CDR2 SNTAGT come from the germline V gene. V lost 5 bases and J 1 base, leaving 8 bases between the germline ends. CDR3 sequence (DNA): TGTGCCAGCAGTCTTCAGGAGAACACCGGGGAGCTGTTTTTT. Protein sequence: CASSLQENTGELFF.

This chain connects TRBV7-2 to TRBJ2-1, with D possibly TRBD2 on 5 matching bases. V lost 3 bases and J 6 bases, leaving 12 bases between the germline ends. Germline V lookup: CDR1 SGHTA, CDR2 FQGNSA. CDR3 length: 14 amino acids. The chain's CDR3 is CASSLNRDPNEQFF. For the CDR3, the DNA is TGTGCCAGCAGCTTGAATCGGGATCCCAATGAGCAGTTCTTC. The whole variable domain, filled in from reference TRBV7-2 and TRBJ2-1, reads GAGVSQSPSNKVTEKGKDVELRCDPISGHTALYWYRQSLGQGLEFLIYFQGNSAPDKSGLPSDRFSAERTGGSVSTLTIQRTQQEDSAVYLCASSLNRDPNEQFFGPGTRLTVL.

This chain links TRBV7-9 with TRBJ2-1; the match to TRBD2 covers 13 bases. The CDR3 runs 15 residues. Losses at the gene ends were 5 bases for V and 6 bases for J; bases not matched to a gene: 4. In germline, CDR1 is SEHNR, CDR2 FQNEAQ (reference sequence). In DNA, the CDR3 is TGTGCCAGCAGCCCGGGACTAGCGGGACTCAATGAGCAGTTCTTC. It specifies CASSPGLAGLNEQFF.

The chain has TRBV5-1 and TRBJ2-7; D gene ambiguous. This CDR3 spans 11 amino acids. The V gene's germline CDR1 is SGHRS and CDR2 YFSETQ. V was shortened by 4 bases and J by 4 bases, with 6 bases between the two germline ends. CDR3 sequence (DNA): TGCGCCAGCAGCATTAGTTACGAGCAGTACTTC. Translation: CASSISYEQYF.

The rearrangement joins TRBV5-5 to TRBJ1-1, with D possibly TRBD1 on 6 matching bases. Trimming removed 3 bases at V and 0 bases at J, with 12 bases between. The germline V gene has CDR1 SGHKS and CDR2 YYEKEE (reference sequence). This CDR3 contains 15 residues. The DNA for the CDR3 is TGTGCCAGCAGCTCTCTCAGGGGAATGAACACTGAAGCTTTCTTT. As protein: CASSSLRGMNTEAFF.